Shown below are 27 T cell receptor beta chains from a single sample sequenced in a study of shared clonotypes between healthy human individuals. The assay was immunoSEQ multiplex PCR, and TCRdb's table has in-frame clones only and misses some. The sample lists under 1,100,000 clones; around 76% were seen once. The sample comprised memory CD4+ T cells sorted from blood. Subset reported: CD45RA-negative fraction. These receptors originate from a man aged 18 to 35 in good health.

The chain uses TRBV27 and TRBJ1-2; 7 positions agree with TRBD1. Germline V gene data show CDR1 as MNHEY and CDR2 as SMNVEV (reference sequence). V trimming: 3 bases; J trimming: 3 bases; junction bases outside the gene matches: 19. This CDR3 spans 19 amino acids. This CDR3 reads CASSFYGSGQEASYYGYTF. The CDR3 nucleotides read TGTGCCAGCAGTTTTTATGGGAGCGGACAGGAGGCATCATACTATGGCTACACCTTC.

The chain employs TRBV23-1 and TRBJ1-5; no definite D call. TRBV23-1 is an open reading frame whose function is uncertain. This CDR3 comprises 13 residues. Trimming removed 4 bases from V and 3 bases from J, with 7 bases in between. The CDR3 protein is CASSLIANQPQHF. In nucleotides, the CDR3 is TGCGCCAGCAGTCTAATCGCCAATCAGCCCCAGCATTTT.

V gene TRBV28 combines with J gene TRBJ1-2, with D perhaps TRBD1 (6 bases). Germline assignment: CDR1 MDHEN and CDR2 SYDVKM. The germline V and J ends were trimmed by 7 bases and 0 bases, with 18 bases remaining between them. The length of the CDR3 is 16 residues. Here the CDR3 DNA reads TGTGCCAGCAATTCAAAGGGGGTTCCCACTAACTATGGCTACACCTTC. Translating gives CASNSKGVPTNYGYTF.

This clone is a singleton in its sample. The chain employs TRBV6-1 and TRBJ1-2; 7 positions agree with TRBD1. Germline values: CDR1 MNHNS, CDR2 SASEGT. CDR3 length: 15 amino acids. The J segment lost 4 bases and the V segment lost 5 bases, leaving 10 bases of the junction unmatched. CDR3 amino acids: CASSKPSGTVYGYTF. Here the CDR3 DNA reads TGTGCCAGCAGTAAACCGTCCGGGACAGTCTATGGCTACACCTTC.

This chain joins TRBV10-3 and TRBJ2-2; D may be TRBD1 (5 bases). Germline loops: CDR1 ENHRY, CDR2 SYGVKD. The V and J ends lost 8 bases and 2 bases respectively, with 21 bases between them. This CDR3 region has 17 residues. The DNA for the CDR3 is TGTGCCATCTATCGTGCAGGGTCCTCAAAAAACACCGGGGAGCTGTTTTTT. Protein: CAIYRAGSSKNTGELFF.

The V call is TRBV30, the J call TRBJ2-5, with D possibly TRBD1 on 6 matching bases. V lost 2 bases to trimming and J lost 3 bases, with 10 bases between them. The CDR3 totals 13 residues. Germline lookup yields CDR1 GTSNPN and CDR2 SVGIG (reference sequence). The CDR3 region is CAWSRTEKETQYF. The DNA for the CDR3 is TGTGCCTGGAGTAGGACAGAAAAAGAGACCCAGTACTTC.

CDR3 amino acids: CASSQKGIQETQYF. The CDR3 DNA follows: TGCGCCAGCAGTCAAAAGGGGATCCAAGAGACCCAGTACTTC. The chain carries TRBV23-1 and TRBJ2-5; D might be TRBD1 (5 bases). TRBV23-1 is labeled an ORF, and its function is uncertain. Trimming cost V 2 bases and J 1 base, with 8 bases left between them. The CDR3 length is 14 residues.

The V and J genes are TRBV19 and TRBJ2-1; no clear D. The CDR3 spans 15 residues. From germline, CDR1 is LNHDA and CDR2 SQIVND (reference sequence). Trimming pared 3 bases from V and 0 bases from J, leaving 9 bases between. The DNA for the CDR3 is TGTGCCAGTAGTATGGGCGGCAGCTCCTACAATGAGCAGTTCTTC. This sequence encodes CASSMGGSSYNEQFF.

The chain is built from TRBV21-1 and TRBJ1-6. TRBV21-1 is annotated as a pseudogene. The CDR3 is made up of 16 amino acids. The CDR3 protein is CASTHAGVNNNSPLHF. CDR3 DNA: TGTGCCAGCACCCATGCGGGGGTGAATAACAATTCACCCCTCCACTTT.

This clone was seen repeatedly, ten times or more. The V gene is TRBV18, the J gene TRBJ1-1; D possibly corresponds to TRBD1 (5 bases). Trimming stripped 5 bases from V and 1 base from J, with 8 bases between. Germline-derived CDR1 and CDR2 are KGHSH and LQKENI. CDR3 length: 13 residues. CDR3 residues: CASSTDKNTEAFF. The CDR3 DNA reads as TGTGCCAGCTCAACGGACAAGAACACTGAAGCTTTCTTT.

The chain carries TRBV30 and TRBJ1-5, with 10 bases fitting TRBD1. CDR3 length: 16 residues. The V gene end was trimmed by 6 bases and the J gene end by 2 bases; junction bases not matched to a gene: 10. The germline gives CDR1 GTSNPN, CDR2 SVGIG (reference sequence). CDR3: CACLIPGTGGNQPQHF. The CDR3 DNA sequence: TGTGCCTGCCTAATCCCCGGGACAGGGGGCAATCAGCCCCAGCATTTT.

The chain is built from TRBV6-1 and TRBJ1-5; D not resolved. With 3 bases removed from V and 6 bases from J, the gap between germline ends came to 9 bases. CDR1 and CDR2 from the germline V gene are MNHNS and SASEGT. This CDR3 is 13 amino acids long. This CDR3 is CASSERWVQPQHF. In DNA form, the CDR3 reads TGTGCCAGCAGTGAGCGTTGGGTTCAGCCCCAGCATTTT.

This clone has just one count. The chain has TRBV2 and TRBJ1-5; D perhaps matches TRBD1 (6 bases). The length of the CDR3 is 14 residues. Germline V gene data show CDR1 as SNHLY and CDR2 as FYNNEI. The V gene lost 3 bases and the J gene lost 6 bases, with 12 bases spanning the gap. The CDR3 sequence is CASSDQQGIQPQHF. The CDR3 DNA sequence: TGTGCCAGCAGTGATCAACAGGGAATTCAGCCCCAGCATTTT.

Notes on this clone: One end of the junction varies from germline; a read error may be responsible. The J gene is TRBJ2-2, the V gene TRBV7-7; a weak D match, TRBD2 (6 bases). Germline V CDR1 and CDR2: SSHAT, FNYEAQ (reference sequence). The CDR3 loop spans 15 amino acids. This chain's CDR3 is CASSPGLRGTGELFF. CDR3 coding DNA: TGTGCTAGCAGCCCGGGCCTCCGGGGGACCGGGGAGCTGTTTTTT. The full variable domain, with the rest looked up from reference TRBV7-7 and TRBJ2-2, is GAGVSQSPRYKVTKRGQDVTLRCDPISSHATLYWYQQALGQGPEFLTYFNYEAQPDKSGLPSDRFSAERPEGSISTLTIQRTEQRDSAMYRCASSPGLRGTGELFFGEGSRLTVL.

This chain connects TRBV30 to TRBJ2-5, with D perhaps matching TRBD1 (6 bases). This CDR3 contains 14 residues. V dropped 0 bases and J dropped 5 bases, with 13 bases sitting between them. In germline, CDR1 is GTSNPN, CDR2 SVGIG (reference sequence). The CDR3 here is CAWSVQGKEETQYF. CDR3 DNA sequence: TGTGCCTGGAGTGTACAGGGAAAGGAGGAGACCCAGTACTTC.

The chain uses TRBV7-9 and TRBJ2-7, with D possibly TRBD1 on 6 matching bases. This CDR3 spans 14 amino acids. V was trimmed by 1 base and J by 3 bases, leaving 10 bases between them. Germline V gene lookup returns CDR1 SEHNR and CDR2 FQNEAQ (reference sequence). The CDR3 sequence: CASSLDGDNYEQYF. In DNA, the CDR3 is TGTGCCAGCAGCTTAGATGGGGACAACTACGAGCAGTACTTC.

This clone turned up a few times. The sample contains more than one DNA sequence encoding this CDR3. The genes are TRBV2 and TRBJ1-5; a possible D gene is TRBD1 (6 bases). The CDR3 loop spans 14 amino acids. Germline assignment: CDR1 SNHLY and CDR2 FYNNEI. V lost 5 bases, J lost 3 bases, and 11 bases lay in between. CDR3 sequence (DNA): TGTGCCAGCAGTAAACAGGGCGACAATCAGCCCCAGCATTTT. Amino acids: CASSKQGDNQPQHF.

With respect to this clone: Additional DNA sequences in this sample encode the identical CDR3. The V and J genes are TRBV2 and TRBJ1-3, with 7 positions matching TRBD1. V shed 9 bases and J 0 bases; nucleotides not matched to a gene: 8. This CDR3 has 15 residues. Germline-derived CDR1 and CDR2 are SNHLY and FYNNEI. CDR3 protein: CASSGQRSSGNTIYF. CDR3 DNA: TGTGCCAGTTCGGGACAGCGTTCCTCTGGAAACACCATATATTTT. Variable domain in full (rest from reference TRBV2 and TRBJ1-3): EPEVTQTPSHQVTQMGQEVILRCVPISNHLYFYWYRQILGQKVEFLVSFYNNEISEKSEIFDDQFSVERPDGSNFTLKIRSTKLEDSAMYFCASSGQRSSGNTIYFGEGSWLTVV.

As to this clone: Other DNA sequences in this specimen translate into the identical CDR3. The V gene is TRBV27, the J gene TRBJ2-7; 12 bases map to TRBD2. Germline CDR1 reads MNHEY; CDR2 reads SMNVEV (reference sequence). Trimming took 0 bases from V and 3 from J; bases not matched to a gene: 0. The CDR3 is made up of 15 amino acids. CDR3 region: CASSLSLAGGYEQYF. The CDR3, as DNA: TGTGCCAGCAGTTTATCACTAGCGGGAGGCTACGAGCAGTACTTC.

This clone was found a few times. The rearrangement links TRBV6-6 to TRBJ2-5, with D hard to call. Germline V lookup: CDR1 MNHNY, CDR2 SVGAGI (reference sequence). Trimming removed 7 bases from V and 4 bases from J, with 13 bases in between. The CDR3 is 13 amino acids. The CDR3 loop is CASNAMGLETQYF. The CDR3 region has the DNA TGTGCCAGCAACGCTATGGGATTAGAGACCCAGTACTTC.

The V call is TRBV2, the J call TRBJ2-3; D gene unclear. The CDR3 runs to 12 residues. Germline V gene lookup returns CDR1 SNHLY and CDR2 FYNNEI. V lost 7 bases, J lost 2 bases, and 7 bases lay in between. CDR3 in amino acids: CASNLNTDTQYF. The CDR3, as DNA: TGTGCCAGCAATCTGAACACAGATACGCAGTATTTT.

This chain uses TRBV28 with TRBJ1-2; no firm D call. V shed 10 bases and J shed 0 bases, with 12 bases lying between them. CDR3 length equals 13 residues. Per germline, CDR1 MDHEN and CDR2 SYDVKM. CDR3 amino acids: CATRDSTNYGYTF. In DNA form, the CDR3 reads TGTGCCACCCGAGACTCTACTAACTATGGCTACACCTTC.

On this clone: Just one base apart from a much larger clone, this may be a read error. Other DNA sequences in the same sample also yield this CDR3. CDR3 coding DNA: TGTGCCAGCAGCTTGGCTAGCACAGATACGCAGTATTTT. Translation: CASSLASTDTQYF. The chain recombines TRBV5-8 with TRBJ2-3; D remains unclear. The V end was cut by 0 bases, the J end by 0 bases, with 2 bases between. This CDR3 spans 13 amino acids. Germline values: CDR1 SGHTS, CDR2 YDEGEE.

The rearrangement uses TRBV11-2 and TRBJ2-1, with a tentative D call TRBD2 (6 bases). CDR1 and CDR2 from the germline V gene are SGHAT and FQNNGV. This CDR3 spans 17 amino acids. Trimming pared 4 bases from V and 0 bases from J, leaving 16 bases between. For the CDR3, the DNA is TGTGCCAGCAGCTCCCCTAGCGCCCCCATCTCCTACAATGAGCAGTTCTTC. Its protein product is CASSSPSAPISYNEQFF. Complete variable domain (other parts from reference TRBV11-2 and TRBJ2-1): EAGVAQSPRYKIIEKRQSVAFWCNPISGHATLYWYQQILGQGPKLLIQFQNNGVVDDSQLPKDRFSAERLKGVDSTLKIQPAKLEDSAVYLCASSSPSAPISYNEQFFGPGTRLTVL.

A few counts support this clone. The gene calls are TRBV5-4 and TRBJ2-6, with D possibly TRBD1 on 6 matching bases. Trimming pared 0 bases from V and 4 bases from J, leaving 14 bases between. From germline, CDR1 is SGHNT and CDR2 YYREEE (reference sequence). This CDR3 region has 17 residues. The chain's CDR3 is CASSLDRVGLGANVLTF. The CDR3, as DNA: TGTGCCAGCAGCTTGGACAGGGTTGGTTTAGGGGCCAACGTCCTGACTTTC.

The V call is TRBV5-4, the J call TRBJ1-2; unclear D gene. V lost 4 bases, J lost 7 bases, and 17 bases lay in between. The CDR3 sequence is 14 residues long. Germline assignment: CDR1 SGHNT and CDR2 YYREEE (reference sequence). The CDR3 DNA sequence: TGTGCCAGCAGCCCTGTTTGGAATAGGCTTGGCTACACCTTC. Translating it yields CASSPVWNRLGYTF. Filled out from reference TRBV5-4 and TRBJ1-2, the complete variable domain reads ETGVTQSPTHLIKTRGQQVTLRCSSQSGHNTVSWYQQALGQGPQFIFQYYREEENGRGNFPPRFSGLQFPNYSSELNVNALELDDSALYLCASSPVWNRLGYTFGSGTRLTVV.

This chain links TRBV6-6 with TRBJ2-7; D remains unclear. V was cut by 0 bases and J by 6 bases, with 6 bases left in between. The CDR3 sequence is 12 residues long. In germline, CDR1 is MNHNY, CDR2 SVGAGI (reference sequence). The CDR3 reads CASSYSRAEQYF. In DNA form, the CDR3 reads TGTGCCAGCAGTTACTCGAGAGCCGAGCAGTACTTC.